This T cell receptor beta chain comes out of a study of T cell repertoires in ileal Crohn's disease. Overall study context: About half received postoperative treatment, around ten with thiopurines and some 19 anti-TNF.

TCRdb's copy holds only in-frame clones and misses some; the assay was immunoSEQ multiplex PCR. Of thousands of clones listed, 60% to 80% are singletons. As regards this clone: Antigen unknown.

Study results and limitations: Compared with non-smokers, active smokers at surgery showed more clonal expansions.

Trimming pared 0 bases from V and 5 bases from J, leaving 14 bases between. CDR3 size: 16 residues. The germline V gene encodes CDR1 MNHNS and CDR2 SASEGT. This sample's time point: proximal margin of the surgical specimen (macroscopically non-inflamed). This clonotype was obtained from an adult with Crohn's disease. The V and J genes are TRBV6-1 and TRBJ1-5; D remains ambiguous. Sequenced input: ileal tissue. For the CDR3, the DNA is TGTGCCAGCAGTGAAGCAAGGTCTCGCCGCGATCAGCCCCAGCATTTT. Translated: CASSEARSRRDQPQHF.